The T cell receptor (beta chain) described here comes from a study of T-cell memory formation after mild COVID-19. Study information: TCR clusters were mostly confined to one donor each.

Broader study findings: The appearance of some responding clones in pre-infection memory suggested that cross-reactive memory joined. CD4/CD8 balance held among clones contracting day 15 to 85, and later expanders leaned CD4+.

Comments on this clonotype: Its specificity is not known.

Constant-segment primers were used for 5'RACE, and the resulting TCR alpha and TCR beta cDNA libraries carried sample barcodes and UMIs. MiXCR, applied by TCRdb to the 5' RACE reads, yields one record per CDR3 protein. The top ten clones hold roughly 3.7% of a sample with some 180,000 distinct CDR3 sequences, around 18% of them seen once. The CDR3 is made up of 15 amino acids. The V segment lost 1 base and the J segment 0 bases; nucleotides outside the gene matches: 3. CDR1 is GTSNPN, CDR2 SVGIG, per germline (reference sequence). The receptor was derived from a man aged 18 to 35 who had mild COVID-19 (a few samples of this study predate the infection). Cell type and time point are not known. The chain couples TRBV30 to TRBJ2-1, with 7 nucleotides matching TRBD2. The sequenced material came from PBMCs or a T cell subset sorted from them (not recorded which). This CDR3 is CAWSAIAGSYNEQFF. CDR3 nucleotide sequence: TGTGCCTGGAGTGCTATAGCGGGCTCCTACAATGAGCAGTTCTTC.